This T cell receptor beta chain was documented in a study of blood T cell repertoires in COVID-19. Method: immunoSEQ multiplex PCR; TCRdb's copy keeps in-frame clones and lacks some. The table has hundreds of thousands of clones, around 87% seen once. Participants reported their clinical history, and cohort assignment relied on those reports. V dropped 6 bases and J dropped 8; count of bases not matched to a gene: 5. This CDR3 contains 13 residues. Germline V gene data show CDR1 as SNHLY and CDR2 as FYNNEI. Sequenced material: PBMCs or T cells enriched from blood (not recorded which). The receptor's source is a woman aged 50 to 60 who had recovered from COVID-19. The chain recombines TRBV2 with TRBJ2-1; 9 nucleotides agree with TRBD1. CDR3 nucleotide sequence: TGTGCCAGCAGAGCGGGACAGGGTGATGAGCAGTTCTTC. It specifies CASRAGQGDEQFF.